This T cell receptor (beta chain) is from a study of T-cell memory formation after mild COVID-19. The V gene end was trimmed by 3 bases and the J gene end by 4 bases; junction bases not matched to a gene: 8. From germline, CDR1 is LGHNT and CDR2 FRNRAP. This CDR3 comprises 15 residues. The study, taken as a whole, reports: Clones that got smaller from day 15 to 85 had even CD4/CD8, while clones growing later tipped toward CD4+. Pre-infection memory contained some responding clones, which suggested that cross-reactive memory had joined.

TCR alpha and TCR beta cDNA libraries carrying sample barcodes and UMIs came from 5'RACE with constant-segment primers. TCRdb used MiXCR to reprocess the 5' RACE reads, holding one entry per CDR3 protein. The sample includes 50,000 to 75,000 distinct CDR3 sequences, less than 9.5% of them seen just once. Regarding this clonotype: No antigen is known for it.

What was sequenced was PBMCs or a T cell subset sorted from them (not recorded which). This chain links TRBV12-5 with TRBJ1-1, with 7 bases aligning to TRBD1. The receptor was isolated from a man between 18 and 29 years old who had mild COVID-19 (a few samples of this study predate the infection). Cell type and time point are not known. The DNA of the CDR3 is TGTGCTAGTGGTTTAACAGGGGAGTGGGGCACTGAAGCTTTCTTT. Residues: CASGLTGEWGTEAFF.